A single sample is the source of the 8 T cell receptor beta chains below, sequenced in a study of T cells expressing NK-cell markers. TCRdb reanalyzed the 5' RACE reads, giving one entry per CDR3 protein sequence and no DNA. The sample totals around 180,000 distinct CDR3 sequences. The specimen sequenced was blood T cells: a sorted CD56 or NKG2C T cell subset, CD4+ or CD8+ T cells, or bulk PBMC T cells (not recorded which). These receptors were obtained from a man aged 18 to 69 in good health.

The rearrangement links TRBV7-9 to TRBJ1-1; absent DNA, TCRdb's TRBD1 call cannot be checked. Germline values: CDR1 SEHNR, CDR2 FQNEAQ (reference sequence). This CDR3 region has 15 residues. The CDR3 spells CASSFPRVSNTEAFF.

The genes are TRBV9 and TRBJ2-3. Per the germline V gene, CDR1 is SGDLS and CDR2 is YYNGEE. The length of the CDR3 is 16 residues. This CDR3 reads CASSVDGLASTDTQYF. Full variable domain (remainder filled in from reference TRBV9 and TRBJ2-3): DSGVTQTPKHLITATGQRVTLRCSPRSGDLSVYWYQQSLDQGLQFLIQYYNGEERAKGNILERFSAQQFPDLHSELNLSSLELGDSALYFCASSVDGLASTDTQYFGPGTRLTVL.

V and J are TRBV7-9 and TRBJ2-2; the D gene TCRdb calls, TRBD1, cannot be checked with no DNA. This CDR3 contains 17 residues. CDR1 and CDR2 (germline): SEHNR, FQNEAQ (reference sequence). CDR3 amino acids: CASSLSEVGENTGELFF.

The rearrangement uses TRBV28 and TRBJ1-5. The CDR3 covers 16 residues. In germline, CDR1 is MDHEN, CDR2 SYDVKM. The CDR3 loop reads CASNRMGSGRRQPQHF.

The V and J genes are TRBV27 and TRBJ2-5; TCRdb indicates TRBD1, and absent DNA this call remains unverified. This CDR3 has 16 amino acids. The germline gives CDR1 MNHEY, CDR2 SMNVEV (reference sequence). CDR3 in amino acids: CASSLDLTGGLETQYF.

The CDR3 loop reads CASSAFGIANTGELFF. The chain uses TRBV5-1 and TRBJ2-2. Per germline, CDR1 SGHRS and CDR2 YFSETQ. This CDR3 is built from 16 residues.

V gene TRBV7-8 combines with J gene TRBJ2-7; TCRdb gives TRBD1 as the D gene, but with no DNA this cannot be confirmed. CDR1 SGHVS and CDR2 FQNEAQ come from the germline V gene. The CDR3 contains 16 residues. CDR3 amino acids: CASSLGWGDLDYEQYF.

V is TRBV28 and J is TRBJ2-3; TCRdb's D gene call, TRBD1, goes unchecked for lack of DNA. CDR1 is MDHEN and CDR2 is SYDVKM in the germline V gene. The CDR3 has 12 residues. The CDR3 region is CASSRDRNTQYF.